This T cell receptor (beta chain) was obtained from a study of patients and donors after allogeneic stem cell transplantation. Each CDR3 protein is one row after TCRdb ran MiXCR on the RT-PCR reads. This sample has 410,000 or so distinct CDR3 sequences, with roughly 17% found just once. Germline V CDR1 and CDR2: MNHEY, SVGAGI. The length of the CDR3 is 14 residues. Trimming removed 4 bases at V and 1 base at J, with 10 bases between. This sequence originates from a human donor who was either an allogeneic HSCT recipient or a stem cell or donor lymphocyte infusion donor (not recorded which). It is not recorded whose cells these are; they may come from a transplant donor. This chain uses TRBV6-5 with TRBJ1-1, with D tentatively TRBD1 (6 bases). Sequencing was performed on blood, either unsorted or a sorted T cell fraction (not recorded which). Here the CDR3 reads CASSSRGKNTEAFF. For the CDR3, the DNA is TGTGCCAGCAGTTCCAGGGGAAAGAACACTGAAGCTTTCTTT.